Following are 12 T cell receptor beta chains from one sample sequenced in a study of T-cell memory formation after mild COVID-19. TCRdb re-called the 5' RACE reads with MiXCR, one entry per CDR3 protein. Of roughly 510,000 distinct CDR3 sequences in the sample, roughly 17% were seen once. Material for sequencing was PBMCs or a T cell subset sorted from them (not recorded which). The receptors originated from an adult woman who had mild COVID-19 (a few samples of this study predate the infection). Cell type and time point are not known.

This clonotype was observed a handful of times. The chain couples TRBV9 to TRBJ2-3; 8 bases agree with TRBD2. CDR1 and CDR2 from the germline V gene are SGDLS and YYNGEE. The CDR3 covers 17 residues. V shed 7 bases, J shed 2 bases, and the junction held 15 bases outside the gene matches. CDR3 residues: CASDTGGVDTYTDTQYF. CDR3 coding DNA: TGTGCCAGCGATACCGGGGGGGTAGACACCTACACAGATACGCAGTATTTT.

The V call is TRBV2, the J call TRBJ2-7; D is unresolved. This CDR3 is 16 amino acids long. Germline V lookup: CDR1 SNHLY, CDR2 FYNNEI. V gave up 5 bases and J gave up 0 bases, with 17 bases separating them. CDR3 coding DNA: TGTGCCAGCAGTTCAGGTCGAGCAGCCAGCTCCTACGAGCAGTACTTC. Amino acids: CASSSGRAASSYEQYF.

This clonotype appeared a few times. This chain joins TRBV27 and TRBJ2-3; TRBD2 might be the D (5 bases). Germline V gene data show CDR1 as MNHEY and CDR2 as SMNVEV (reference sequence). V dropped 3 bases and J dropped 4 bases, with 11 bases sitting between them. This CDR3 has 14 amino acids. The chain's CDR3 is CASSFGGEPDTQYF. The CDR3 DNA sequence: TGTGCCAGCAGTTTTGGAGGCGAGCCAGATACGCAGTATTTT.

V is TRBV20-1 and J is TRBJ2-7; 8 positions match TRBD1. J gave up 2 bases and V 0 bases, and 6 bases lay outside the gene matches. Germline CDR1 is DFQATT and CDR2 is SNEGSKA (reference sequence). CDR3 length: 15 residues. For the CDR3, the DNA is TGCAGTGCTAGAGATGCCGGACAGGGAGCCTACGAGCAGTACTTC. This translates into CSARDAGQGAYEQYF.

This clonotype was counted between two and nine times. The CDR3 coding sequence is TGTGCCAGCAGTTGGGGGCAGGGGTCCGGGGAGCTGTTTTTT. This codes for CASSWGQGSGELFF. The V call is TRBV6-2 or TRBV6-3, the J call TRBJ2-2, with D possibly being TRBD1 (6 bases). Looked up from germline, CDR1 is MNHEY and CDR2 is SVGEGT. The CDR3 runs to 14 residues. Trimming shortened V by 4 bases and J by 6 bases, and 12 bases separated the two germline ends.

The rearrangement uses TRBV7-9 and TRBJ1-5; weak D call: TRBD1 (5 bases). CDR1 and CDR2 (germline): SEHNR, FQNEAQ (reference sequence). Trimming cost V 0 bases and J 7 bases, with 13 bases left between them. The CDR3 extends over 15 amino acids. The CDR3 here is CASSLAGQGRQPQHF. DNA for the CDR3: TGTGCCAGCAGCTTAGCAGGTCAGGGTCGGCAGCCCCAGCATTTT.

The chain joins TRBV4-1 to TRBJ2-7; the D is unclear. From germline, CDR1 is MGHRA and CDR2 YSYEKL. The CDR3 consists of 14 residues. Trimming cost V 2 bases and J 2 bases, with 10 bases left between them. Here the CDR3 DNA reads TGCGCCAGCAGCCAAATGTTCCGTACCTACGAGCAGTACTTC. Amino acid sequence: CASSQMFRTYEQYF.

CDR3 DNA sequence: TGTGCCAGTAGTATCACTGGTAGCACAGATACGCAGTATTTT. Residues: CASSITGSTDTQYF. The chain has TRBV19 and TRBJ2-3; D is undetermined. The CDR3 extends over 14 amino acids. Germline V lookup: CDR1 LNHDA, CDR2 SQIVND (reference sequence). With 3 bases removed from V and 0 bases from J, the gap between germline ends came to 7 bases.

V is TRBV29-1 and J is TRBJ1-1; D call uncertain. Deletions cut 8 bases from V and 0 bases from J, with 10 bases between. This CDR3 comprises 12 residues. CDR1 and CDR2 (germline): SQVTM, ANQGSEA. CDR3 protein: CSSQEVNTEAFF. The CDR3, as DNA: TGCAGCTCCCAGGAGGTGAACACTGAAGCTTTCTTT.

This clonotype was counted between two and nine times. The V gene is TRBV7-2, the J gene TRBJ2-7; weak D call: TRBD2 (6 bases). The germline gives CDR1 SGHTA, CDR2 FQGNSA. CDR3 length: 14 residues. V gave up 3 bases and J gave up 3 bases, with 12 bases separating them. The CDR3 region is CASSFAAGDYEQYF. Written as DNA, the CDR3 is TGTGCCAGCAGCTTCGCAGCGGGCGACTACGAGCAGTACTTC.

This clonotype has a handful of counts. The rearrangement links TRBV2 to TRBJ1-1; tentative D call: TRBD1 (6 bases). V lost 2 bases, J lost 6 bases, and 16 bases lay in between. The CDR3 sequence is 15 residues long. CDR1 is SNHLY and CDR2 is FYNNEI in the germline V gene. The CDR3 protein is CASSEQTGLGAEAFF. In DNA, the CDR3 is TGTGCCAGCAGTGAACAAACAGGGTTAGGCGCTGAAGCTTTCTTT.

This clonotype was observed a few times. J is TRBJ2-6 and V is TRBV7-2; 7 nucleotides align to TRBD2. J lost 0 bases, V lost 0 bases, and 2 bases had no gene match. The CDR3 has 17 amino acids. Germline V gives CDR1 SGHTA, CDR2 FQGNSA. The CDR3 DNA sequence: TGTGCCAGCAGCTTAGCGGGAGGGGTCTCTGGGGCCAACGTCCTGACTTTC. This codes for CASSLAGGVSGANVLTF.